These 19 T cell receptor beta chains were all obtained from the same sample, sequenced in a study of identical twins. TCRdb reanalysed the 5' RACE reads using MiXCR and keeps one entry per CDR3 protein. The sample has around 960,000 distinct CDR3 sequences; roughly an eighth are singletons. In addition, the sample was reused for a study of yellow fever vaccine responses in identical twins.

Sequenced: PBMCs. The receptors shown here come from a woman aged 18 to 35 in good health.

CDR3 sequence: CASSLWGRGQETQYF. The CDR3 nucleotides are TGTGCCAGCAGCTTGTGGGGGAGGGGGCAGGAGACCCAGTACTTC. V is TRBV11-2 and J is TRBJ2-5; either TRBD1 or TRBD2 may fit D (7 bases each). V was clipped by 3 bases and J by 5 bases, with 16 bases between them. The CDR3 extends over 15 amino acids. The germline V gene encodes CDR1 SGHAT and CDR2 FQNNGV.

This clonotype has only one observation. CDR3 region: CASSQEVSDIQYF. CDR3 DNA: TGCGCCAGCAGCCAAGAGGTTAGCGACATTCAGTACTTC. The chain recombines TRBV4-1 with TRBJ2-4; a possible D gene is TRBD2 (5 bases). Germline V gene data show CDR1 as MGHRA and CDR2 as YSYEKL. This CDR3 has 13 amino acids. Deletions cut 0 bases from V and 8 bases from J, with 8 bases between.

V usage is TRBV5-1 and J usage is TRBJ2-1; TRBD1 agrees at 9 bases. Germline assignment: CDR1 SGHRS and CDR2 YFSETQ. Unmatched junction bases numbered 7, after V lost 3 bases and J lost 6 bases. The CDR3 extends over 15 amino acids. The CDR3 DNA is TGCGCCAGCAGCTCCGGGACAGGGCTGATCAATGAGCAGTTCTTC. Its protein is CASSSGTGLINEQFF. Full variable domain (remainder filled in from reference TRBV5-1 and TRBJ2-1): KAGVTQTPRYLIKTRGQQVTLSCSPISGHRSVSWYQQTPGQGLQFLFEYFSETQRNKGNFPGRFSGRQFSNSRSEMNVSTLELGDSALYLCASSSGTGLINEQFFGPGTRLTVL.

This chain joins TRBV7-9 and TRBJ2-7; possible D gene TRBD1, 7 bases. In germline, CDR1 is SEHNR, CDR2 FQNEAQ (reference sequence). Trimming left V 0 bases short and J 5 bases short, with 20 bases between. The CDR3 covers 17 residues. The CDR3: CASSLADRRRGLHEQYF. In DNA form, the CDR3 reads TGTGCCAGCAGCTTAGCGGATCGGCGGAGGGGGCTCCACGAGCAGTACTTC. The full variable domain, in which reference TRBV7-9 and TRBJ2-7 provide the parts outside the CDR3, is DTGVSQNPRHKITKRGQNVTFRCDPISEHNRLYWYRQTLGQGPEFLTYFQNEAQLEKSRLLSDRFSAERPKGSFSTLEIQRTEQGDSAMYLCASSLADRRRGLHEQYFGPGTRLTVT.

The rearrangement links TRBV27 to TRBJ1-4, with 11 bases fitting TRBD1. J lost 7 bases, V lost 8 bases, and 6 bases had no gene match. The CDR3 consists of 14 residues. Germline CDR1 and CDR2: MNHEY and SMNVEV (reference sequence). The CDR3 DNA sequence: TGTGCCAGCGGACCCGGGACAGGGGGTGAAAAACTGTTTTTT. Protein product: CASGPGTGGEKLFF.

The chain is built from TRBV4-1 and TRBJ2-1; D ambiguous. The CDR3 runs to 15 residues. Trimming cost V 3 bases and J 2 bases, with 11 bases left between them. Germline V lookup: CDR1 MGHRA, CDR2 YSYEKL. CDR3 in DNA: TGCGCCAGCAGCCATAGTGGGTTCCCCTACAATGAGCAGTTCTTC. This translates into CASSHSGFPYNEQFF.

The table lists this clonotype with a few counts. The chain has TRBV5-5 and TRBJ2-2, with TRBD1 identical over 10 bases. Germline-derived CDR1 and CDR2 are SGHKS and YYEKEE (reference sequence). The CDR3 has 16 amino acids. The junction had 11 bases not matched to a gene; V was cut back by 4 bases and J by 8 bases. The CDR3 protein is CASSRGTGATWGELFF. The CDR3 nucleotides are TGTGCCAGCAGCCGAGGGACAGGGGCCACATGGGGGGAGCTGTTTTTT.

This chain links TRBV6-1 with TRBJ2-4; D gene unclear. CDR1 is MNHNS and CDR2 is SASEGT in the germline V gene. The V and J ends lost 5 bases and 15 bases respectively, with 20 bases between them. This CDR3 has 13 residues. The CDR3 protein is CASSPPLGRPRYF. DNA for the CDR3: TGTGCCAGCAGTCCGCCTTTGGGAAGACCCCGGTACTTC.

This clonotype was detected ten times or more. V usage is TRBV12-3 or TRBV12-4 and J usage is TRBJ1-2; perhaps TRBD1 as D (5 bases). Deletions cut 6 bases from V and 4 bases from J, with 12 bases between. CDR3 length equals 13 residues. Here the CDR3 reads CASSRREVYGYTF. In DNA, the CDR3 is TGTGCCAGCAGCCGCAGGGAGGTCTATGGCTACACCTTC.

The gene calls are TRBV29-1 and TRBJ2-3, with D unresolved. The germline V gene has CDR1 SQVTM and CDR2 ANQGSEA. The CDR3 is 15 residues long. The germline V and J ends were trimmed by 2 bases and 1 base, with 13 bases remaining between them. The CDR3 region is CSVELIQERTDTQYF. The CDR3, as DNA: TGCAGCGTTGAACTCATTCAGGAACGCACAGATACGCAGTATTTT.

In its sample, this clonotype was seen a few times. The V gene is TRBV7-6, the J gene TRBJ2-2; 16 bases agree with TRBD2. The germline V gene encodes CDR1 SGHVS and CDR2 FNYEAQ. V gave up 2 bases and J gave up 4 bases; unmatched junction bases: 7. This CDR3 has 19 amino acids. The CDR3 DNA is TGTGCCAGCAGCTTATCCGGGACTAGCGGGAGGGCCGGCACCGGGGAGCTGTTTTTT. It is translated as CASSLSGTSGRAGTGELFF.

The CDR3 nucleotides read TGCAGTGCTAGACATGGAGGGAATAGCAATCAGCCCCAGCATTTT. The encoded protein is CSARHGGNSNQPQHF. The J gene is TRBJ1-5, the V gene TRBV20-1; D call uncertain. Per germline, CDR1 DFQATT and CDR2 SNEGSKA (reference sequence). The CDR3 extends over 15 amino acids. With 2 bases removed from V and 0 bases from J, the gap between germline ends came to 11 bases.

Only a few counts were recorded for this clonotype. J is TRBJ2-7 and V is TRBV28, with 9 bases fitting TRBD2. Germline V gene lookup returns CDR1 MDHEN and CDR2 SYDVKM. The CDR3 is 15 amino acids. The V segment lost 7 bases and the J segment 0 bases; nucleotides outside the gene matches: 7. The CDR3 region has the DNA TGTGCCAGCAATCCCAGCGGGAGGCGCTCCTACGAGCAGTACTTC. The encoded protein is CASNPSGRRSYEQYF.

There are a few counts of this clonotype. This chain joins TRBV12-3 or TRBV12-4 and TRBJ2-7; the D gene is possibly TRBD2 (5 bases). The CDR3 length is 14 residues. Trimming removed 5 bases from V and 6 bases from J, with 17 bases in between. The CDR3 region is CASSSPPGKGEQYF. Written as DNA, the CDR3 is TGTGCCAGCAGTAGCCCTCCGGGAAAAGGCGAGCAGTACTTC.

V usage is TRBV3-1 and J usage is TRBJ1-1; the match to TRBD1 covers 7 bases. The length of the CDR3 is 15 residues. CDR1 and CDR2 from the germline V gene are LGHDT and YNNKEL (reference sequence). Germline trimming cut 1 base from V and 7 bases from J; bases unmatched to any gene: 9. DNA for the CDR3: TGTGCCAGCAGCCAAGTAGACAGGGAGAGGGGTGAAGCTTTCTTT. Translating gives CASSQVDRERGEAFF.

This clonotype showed up many times. The chain uses TRBV6-5 and TRBJ1-4; possible D gene TRBD1, 6 bases. Germline V gene sequence: CDR1 MNHEY, CDR2 SVGAGI. This CDR3 has 15 amino acids. The V end was cut by 2 bases, the J end by 7 bases, with 14 bases between. CDR3 sequence: CASSYQGLEGEKLFF. CDR3 sequence (DNA): TGTGCCAGCAGTTACCAGGGGCTCGAGGGTGAAAAACTGTTTTTT.

This clonotype was counted between two and nine times. The chain combines TRBV20-1 with TRBJ1-2; D is possibly TRBD1 (5 bases). The V end lost 8 bases, the J end lost 8 bases, and 15 bases lay between the germline ends. Germline lookup yields CDR1 DFQATT and CDR2 SNEGSKA (reference sequence). CDR3 length: 11 residues. CDR3 DNA sequence: TGCAGTCCTTACACCAGGGCGGGCTACACCTTC. This codes for CSPYTRAGYTF.

The V gene is TRBV18, the J gene TRBJ2-3; D ambiguous. V gave up 5 bases and J gave up 2 bases, with 5 bases separating them. CDR3 size: 12 residues. Germline V gene sequence: CDR1 KGHSH, CDR2 LQKENI. CDR3 residues: CASSNFTDTQYF. The CDR3 bases are TGTGCCAGCTCAAACTTCACAGATACGCAGTATTTT.

This CDR3 is CASSLGFGNYGYTF. In DNA, the CDR3 is TGTGCCAGCAGCTTAGGGTTCGGGAACTATGGCTACACCTTC. V gene TRBV7-9 combines with J gene TRBJ1-2; D is unclear. CDR3 length: 14 residues. The germline V gene has CDR1 SEHNR and CDR2 FQNEAQ (reference sequence). Trimming removed 1 base from V and 2 bases from J, with 8 bases in between.